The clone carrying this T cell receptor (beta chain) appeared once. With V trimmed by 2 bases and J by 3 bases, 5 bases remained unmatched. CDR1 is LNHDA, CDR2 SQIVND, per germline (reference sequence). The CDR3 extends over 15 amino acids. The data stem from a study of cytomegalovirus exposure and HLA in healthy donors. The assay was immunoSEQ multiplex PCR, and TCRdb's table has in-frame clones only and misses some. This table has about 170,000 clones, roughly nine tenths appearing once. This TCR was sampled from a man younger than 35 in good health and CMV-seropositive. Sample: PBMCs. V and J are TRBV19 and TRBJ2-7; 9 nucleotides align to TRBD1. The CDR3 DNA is TGTGCCAGTAGTATACGAAGGACAGGGGTCTACGAGCAGTACTTC. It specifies CASSIRRTGVYEQYF.